Following are 27 T cell receptor beta chains from one sample sequenced in a study of tumor-infiltrating lymphocytes in primary liver carcinoma. Researchers generated TCR beta cDNA from roughly 520 ng of total RNA, relying on a constant-region primer. Employing slightly modified ARM-PCR, three nested multiplex PCR rounds were run, and these gave rise to the TCR beta libraries. Investigators reported that the first two PCR rounds, at 9 to 11 cycles each, used TRBV1-TRBV30 forward primers with a C-beta reverse primer. TCRdb redid the calling of the multiplex PCR reads with MiXCR, one entry per CDR3 protein. The sample has 300,000 to 350,000 distinct CDR3 sequences; about two thirds are singletons. Blood RNA came from unsorted whole blood; germline DNA was also extracted. The sample comprised peripheral blood. The source is a man in his forties with primary liver carcinoma and hepatitis B virus infection.

V is TRBV11-2 and J is TRBJ1-5; the D is unclear. CDR3 length: 15 amino acids. V was trimmed by 2 bases and J by 12 bases, leaving 20 bases between them. The germline V gene has CDR1 SGHAT and CDR2 FQNNGV. The CDR3 region is CASSLSIEGHQYQHF. The CDR3 DNA follows: TGTGCCAGCAGCTTAAGTATCGAGGGTCATCAGTACCAGCATTTT.

This clonotype has only a few counts. This may come from a read error, since a much larger clone is one base off. The chain combines TRBV29-1 with TRBJ1-3, with D maybe TRBD1 (6 bases). Germline lookup yields CDR1 SQVTM and CDR2 ANQGSEA. The CDR3 spans 14 residues. CDR3 DNA: TGCAGCGTTTTCGAGGGGGGCTCTGGAGACACCATATATTTT. Translation gives CSVFEGGSGDTIYF.

As for this clonotype: An end of the junction differs from the germline gene, which may be a read error. V gene TRBV11-2 combines with J gene TRBJ1-6; 8 bases line up with TRBD1. Germline loops: CDR1 SGHAT, CDR2 FQNNGV. The length of the CDR3 is 17 residues. CDR3 amino acids: CANSSTGGSSYNSSLHF. In nucleotides, the CDR3 is TGTGCCAACAGTAGCACAGGGGGTAGCTCCTATAATTCATCCCTCCACTTT.

Comment on this clonotype: It may be a read error: a sequence one base away is much more abundant. The chain couples TRBV7-9 to TRBJ2-1; a possible D gene is TRBD2 (6 bases). Between the trimmed V and J ends, which lost 3 bases and 9 bases, there was a span of 15 bases. The CDR3 contains 14 residues. Germline CDR1 and CDR2: SEHNR and FQNEAQ (reference sequence). The CDR3 DNA reads as TGTGCCAGCAGCTTCCGGGGGACTTCTCGTGAGCAGTTCTTC. Its protein product is CASSFRGTSREQFF.

In regard to this clonotype: The germline gene is not matched at one end of the junction; a read error may be the cause. V and J are TRBV11-2 and TRBJ2-5; D not resolved. Germline values: CDR1 SGHAT, CDR2 FQNNGV. CDR3 length equals 12 residues. Here the CDR3 DNA reads TGTGTCAGCAGCCCCTTTCAAGAGACCCAGAACTTC. Translated: CVSSPFQETQNF.

J is TRBJ2-7 and V is TRBV7-9, with D possibly TRBD2 on 5 matching bases. The V end was cut by 5 bases, the J end by 7 bases, with 12 bases between. This CDR3 has 12 amino acids. Germline V gene data show CDR1 as SEHNR and CDR2 as FQNEAQ (reference sequence). The CDR3 DNA reads as TGTGCCAGCAGCCGACGACGGGGTGAGCAGTACTTC. It codes for CASSRRRGEQYF.

On this clonotype: A read error may be the cause here, since a much bigger clone is one base away. The chain is built from TRBV6-5 and TRBJ2-4; D perhaps matches TRBD2 (5 bases). This CDR3 has 16 residues. CDR1 MNHEY and CDR2 SVGAGI come from the germline V gene. CDR3: CANSYSREIAKNIQYF. CDR3 bases: TGTGCCAACAGTTACTCGAGGGAAATAGCCAAAAACATTCAGTACTTC.

Regarding this clonotype: It may be a read error: a sequence one base away is much more abundant. The genes are TRBV6-2 or TRBV6-3 and TRBJ2-3; D may match TRBD1 or TRBD2 (5 bases each). V was clipped by 5 bases and J by 2 bases, with 11 bases between them. CDR1 MNHEY and CDR2 SVGEGT come from the germline V gene. The CDR3 runs to 14 residues. In DNA, the CDR3 is TGTGCCAGCAGTCGGGGCTCCATCACAGATACGCAGTATTTT. Its protein is CASSRGSITDTQYF.

Here the CDR3 DNA reads TGCAGTGCCCCTGAGCAGGGAGCTCGATTGAATCAGCCCCAGCATTTT. Its translation is CSAPEQGARLNQPQHF. This chain connects TRBV20-1 to TRBJ1-5, with D perhaps TRBD1 (5 bases). The CDR3 has 16 residues. CDR1 and CDR2 (germline): DFQATT, SNEGSKA (reference sequence). V lost 6 bases to trimming and J lost 4 bases, with 22 bases between them.

Worth noting for this clonotype: One junction end does not reproduce the germline sequence, and a read error may be involved. The chain links TRBV11-2 to TRBJ2-3; unclear D gene. The length of the CDR3 is 14 residues. Germline CDR1 and CDR2: SGHAT and FQNNGV. The CDR3 DNA sequence: TGTGCCAGCAGCTTAGACGGCTTCACAGATACACAGTATTTT. It codes for CASSLDGFTDTQYF.

As for this clonotype: The conserved closing phenylalanine or tryptophan is absent in this CDR3, likely reflecting a read error. The chain joins TRBV6-5 to TRBJ2-3; no firm D call. The CDR3 spans 15 residues. Per germline, CDR1 MNHEY and CDR2 SVGAGI. CDR3 nucleotide sequence: TGTGGCAGCAGTTACGATATCAGTCCCACGGATACGCAGTATCTT. It specifies CGSSYDISPTDTQYL.

For this clonotype: One base away lies a much larger clone, so this may be a sequencing read error. The rearrangement uses TRBV6-6 and TRBJ2-1; D not resolved. The CDR3 totals 13 residues. V shed 6 bases and J shed 13 bases, with 19 bases lying between them. Germline V CDR1 and CDR2: MNHNY, SVGAGI (reference sequence). The CDR3 DNA sequence: TGTGCCAGCAGCCTGGACCCCCTCGGTGACCAGTTCTTC. It encodes CASSLDPLGDQFF.

About this clonotype: A single base separates this from a much larger clone, so it may be a read error. The rearrangement uses TRBV6-5 and TRBJ2-4; 9 bases are shared with TRBD1. The CDR3 spans 14 residues. Germline CDR1 reads MNHEY; CDR2 reads SVGAGI. The CDR3 nucleotides are TGTGCCAGCAGTCCGCCGGGACAGGGAAACATTCTGTACTTC. The encoded protein is CASSPPGQGNILYF.

In the case of this clonotype: Since a much larger clone is just one base distant, this may be a read error. This sequence joins TRBV5-6 and TRBJ2-1, with D perhaps given as TRBD1 or TRBD2 (5 bases each). There are 16 residues in the CDR3. Per the germline V gene, CDR1 is SGHDT and CDR2 is YYEEEE. V was shortened by 7 bases and J by 6 bases, with 23 bases between the two germline ends. The CDR3 region has the DNA TGTGCCAGCGGCTCCGATCCGGGACCAACTTTCAATGAGCAGTTCTTC. Encoded protein: CASGSDPGPTFNEQFF. Based on the CDR3 plus reference TRBV5-6 and TRBJ2-1, the full variable domain is DAGVTQSPTHLIKTRGQQVTLRCSPKSGHDTVSWYQQALGQGPQFIFQYYEEEERQRGNFPDRFSGHQFPNYSSELNVNALLLGDSALYLCASGSDPGPTFNEQFFGPGTRLTVL.

The chain joins TRBV6-5 to TRBJ2-4, with D maybe TRBD1 (5 bases). The CDR3 covers 16 residues. Germline CDR1 reads MNHEY; CDR2 reads SVGAGI. Between the trimmed V and J ends, which lost 0 bases and 6 bases, there was a span of 15 bases. CDR3 DNA sequence: TGTGCCAGCAGTTACTCTGAAGGGGCCTTTAGAAACATTCAGTACTTC. Translating gives CASSYSEGAFRNIQYF.

Note on this clonotype: A much larger clone differs from this one at a single base, so this may be a read error. V usage is TRBV6-5 and J usage is TRBJ2-6; 7 bases map to TRBD1. Germline CDR1 is MNHEY and CDR2 is SVGAGI. CDR3 length: 15 amino acids. The trim removed 7 bases at V and 4 bases at J, leaving 7 bases unmatched. DNA for the CDR3: TGTGCCAGCACCAAGACAGGGATCGGGGCCAACGTCCTGACTTTC. Protein sequence: CASTKTGIGANVLTF.

The J gene is TRBJ2-1, the V gene TRBV6-6; weak D call: TRBD2 (5 bases). Trimming cost V 0 bases and J 9 bases, with 18 bases left between them. This CDR3 has 16 residues. Per germline, CDR1 MNHNY and CDR2 SVGAGI (reference sequence). DNA for the CDR3: TGTGCCAGCAGTTACTCGGTTCAGAGAGGGCTCGCTGAGCAGTTCTTC. This sequence encodes CASSYSVQRGLAEQFF.

Of note for this clonotype: The junction does not match germline at one end; this may be a read error. The V and J genes are TRBV7-9 and TRBJ2-3, with D uncertain. The CDR3 totals 15 residues. CDR1 and CDR2 (germline): SEHNR, FQNEAQ (reference sequence). The DNA of the CDR3 is TGTGCCAGCAGCTTAGATCCTGGGTTCACAGATGCGCAGTATTTT. Encoded protein: CASSLDPGFTDAQYF. The variable domain in full, completed from reference TRBV7-9 and TRBJ2-3, reads DTGVSQNPRHKITKRGQNVTFRCDPISEHNRLYWYRQTLGQGPEFLTYFQNEAQLEKSRLLSDRFSAERPKGSFSTLEIQRTEQGDSAMYLCASSLDPGFTDAQYFGPGTRLTVL.

There are a few counts of this clonotype. This chain uses TRBV30 with TRBJ1-2; a possible D gene is TRBD1 (5 bases). This CDR3 is 12 amino acids long. The V gene's germline CDR1 is GTSNPN and CDR2 SVGIG (reference sequence). Between the trimmed V and J ends, which lost 3 bases and 5 bases, there was a span of 10 bases. CDR3 DNA: TGTGCCTGGAGCAGGGTGGAATATGGCTACACCTTC. Protein sequence: CAWSRVEYGYTF.

This clonotype has just a few counts. The chain links TRBV13 to TRBJ2-7, with a possible D match to TRBD1 (6 bases). With 5 bases removed from V and 5 bases from J, the gap between germline ends came to 16 bases. The CDR3 consists of 14 residues. Germline CDR1 PRHDT, CDR2 FYEKMQ (reference sequence). The CDR3: CASSPDRTRDEQYF. CDR3 in DNA: TGTGCCAGCAGCCCAGACAGGACCCGTGACGAGCAGTACTTC.

The chain couples TRBV11-2 to TRBJ1-1; D is uncertain. The V end lost 2 bases, the J end lost 8 bases, and 12 bases lay between the germline ends. This CDR3 contains 13 residues. Per the germline V gene, CDR1 is SGHAT and CDR2 is FQNNGV. CDR3 in amino acids: CASSLLPETEAFF. The CDR3 DNA reads as TGTGCCAGCAGCTTATTACCCGAGACCGAAGCTTTCTTT.

This chain uses TRBV29-1 with TRBJ2-3; the D gene is possibly TRBD1 (6 bases). The germline V gene encodes CDR1 SQVTM and CDR2 ANQGSEA. Trimming left V 7 bases short and J 0 bases short, with 23 bases between. The CDR3 is made up of 17 amino acids. CDR3 DNA sequence: TGCAGCGCTGATGATCTTGCAGGGGTCCTAAGCACAGATACGCAGTATTTT. This codes for CSADDLAGVLSTDTQYF.

This chain joins TRBV11-2 and TRBJ1-1, with D perhaps matching TRBD1 (5 bases). The CDR3 totals 14 residues. Germline-derived CDR1 and CDR2 are SGHAT and FQNNGV. CDR3 nucleotide sequence: TGTGGCAGTGCGGGGGGGAACAGTAACACTGAAGCTTTCTTT. Protein sequence: CGSAGGNSNTEAFF.

Here the CDR3 reads CASSEDGTYEQYF. The CDR3 DNA follows: TGTGCCAGCAGCGAAGACGGGACCTACGAGCAGTACTTC. This chain connects TRBV6-2 or TRBV6-3 to TRBJ2-7; D possibly corresponds to TRBD2 (5 bases). Between the trimmed V and J ends, which lost 6 bases and 2 bases, there was a span of 11 bases. The V gene's germline CDR1 is MNHEY and CDR2 SVGEGT. CDR3 length equals 13 residues.

Turning to this clonotype: Germline is not matched at one junction end, which may reflect a read error. In DNA, the CDR3 is TGTGTCAGCAGCTCAAGTAGTGGAGGATCCTACAATGAGCAGTTCTTC. As protein: CVSSSSSGGSYNEQFF. The chain uses TRBV5-4 and TRBJ2-1, with D maybe TRBD2 (5 bases). Germline V gene lookup returns CDR1 SGHNT and CDR2 YYREEE (reference sequence). This CDR3 has 16 residues.

The rearrangement uses TRBV11-2 and TRBJ2-1; possible D gene TRBD1, 6 bases. This CDR3 comprises 17 residues. Per the germline V gene, CDR1 is SGHAT and CDR2 is FQNNGV. V lost 5 bases, J lost 8 bases, and 25 bases lay in between. This CDR3 reads CASSHNQGWYRAYEQFF. The CDR3 DNA is TGTGCCAGCAGCCACAACCAGGGGTGGTACAGGGCATATGAGCAGTTCTTC.

The chain carries TRBV6-5 and TRBJ2-2; 7 bases map to TRBD1. Trimming took 7 bases from V and 5 from J; bases not matched to a gene: 10. The germline gives CDR1 MNHEY, CDR2 SVGAGI. The CDR3 has 15 amino acids. Written as DNA, the CDR3 is TGTGCCAGCAATCTTCAGAGCAGGGGGACCGGGGAGCTGTTTTTT. This gives the protein CASNLQSRGTGELFF.